This TCR beta chain emerged from a study of regulatory and conventional T cells in RAG deficiency. Conventional CD4+ T cells were sorted from blood as CD25-low CD127-high cells. This CDR3 comprises 13 residues. CDR1 and CDR2 from the germline V gene are SNHLY and FYNNEI. V gave up 6 bases and J gave up 7 bases, with 13 bases separating them. Assay used: immunoSEQ multiplex PCR; TCRdb lists only in-frame clones, some missing. The table shows more than 7,500 clones, with about 93% occurring only once. This TCR was sampled from a human donor with RAG deficiency presenting as severe combined immunodeficiency. This rearrangement joins TRBV2 to TRBJ2-1, with D possibly being TRBD2 (5 bases). Material: CD4+ effector T cells sorted from blood. The CDR3 sequence is CASRNLPGNEQFF. The CDR3 DNA reads as TGTGCCAGCAGGAACCTACCGGGAAATGAGCAGTTCTTC.